Sequencing of this T cell receptor (beta chain) was carried out in a study of CXCR3-negative and CXCR3-positive naive CD8 T cells. General observations from the study: In naive cells, CXCR3-negative and CXCR3-positive subsets had similar TRBV-TRBJ usage; memory cells differed.

CDR3 length: 15 residues. Germline-derived CDR1 and CDR2 are MGHDK and SYGVNS. With respect to this clonotype: As yet, its antigen is unknown.

Preparation of TRB cDNA libraries relied on 5' RACE carrying UMI labels. TCRdb re-called the 5' RACE reads, yielding one record per CDR3 amino acid sequence without DNA. The sample data list some 41,000 distinct CDR3 sequences. Sequenced sample: naive CXCR3- CD8+ T cells from blood. Subset given: CD45RO-CCR7+CD27+CD95- naive CD8+ T cells lacking CXCR3 (TNR3-). This chain connects TRBV25-1 to TRBJ1-6; TCRdb's D call of TRBD1 is untestable without DNA. The source of this sequence is a human donor in good health. Some clones in this sample may be carry-over from other donors' samples. The CDR3 protein is CASSDIAGVDSPLHF.